This is a list of T cell receptor beta chains from one sample in a study of T cells after yellow fever vaccination. TCRdb reanalysed the 5' RACE reads using MiXCR and keeps one entry per CDR3 protein. This repertoire shows under 550,000 distinct CDR3 sequences, less than 25% found once; its top ten account for around 17%. This sample comprised PBMCs, obtained approximately 22 days after the first yellow fever vaccination. The receptor source for this set is a man younger than 30 who received the YFV17D yellow fever vaccine. Each CDR3 is given with its conserved first and last residue. D genes are given only for firm matches. Clone sizes are given selectively: once, few, many, or a class where the clone is expanded.

TRBV6-2/TRBV6-3	NA	NA	15	TRBJ2-2	CASSYYLGSTGELFF	TGTGCCAGCAGTTATTACCTAGGAAGTACCGGGGAGCTGTTTTTT
TRBV7-2	NA	NA	14	TRBJ1-2	CASSQDGDNYGYTF	TGTGCCAGCAGCCAGGACGGTGACAACTATGGCTACACCTTC
TRBV6-1	NA	NA	15	TRBJ2-6	CASVSGPTGANVLTF	TGTGCCAGCGTCTCCGGGCCTACTGGGGCCAACGTCCTGACTTTC
TRBV28	few	NA	14	TRBJ1-6	CASSMAGNNSPLHF	TGTGCCAGCAGTATGGCAGGGAATAATTCACCCCTCCACTTT
TRBV11-2	few	NA	13	TRBJ2-7	CASSFRGFYEQYF	TGTGCCAGCAGCTTTCGGGGCTTCTACGAGCAGTACTTC
TRBV20-1	NA	NA	15	TRBJ2-3	CSARTLGGLTDTQYF	TGCAGTGCTAGGACGCTCGGGGGACTCACAGATACGCAGTATTTT
TRBV24-1	NA	NA	17	TRBJ2-1	CATSDRGGDSLNEEQFF	TGTGCCACCAGTGACCGGGGGGGGGACAGCCTAAACGAGGAGCAGTTCTTC
TRBV7-2	NA	TRBD2	17	TRBJ2-5	CASSRLGLAGDGETQYF	TGTGCCAGCAGCCGATTGGGACTAGCGGGGGATGGAGAGACCCAGTACTTC
TRBV6-4	NA	NA	14	TRBJ2-1	CASSDRRGGNEQFF	TGTGCCAGCAGTGACCGGAGGGGCGGGAATGAGCAGTTCTTC
TRBV7-8	NA	NA	15	TRBJ1-4	CASSLAGRENEKLFF	TGTGCCAGCAGCTTAGCGGGGCGGGAAAATGAAAAACTGTTTTTT
TRBV6-1	few	NA	17	TRBJ1-1	CASRLSRWGDLNTEAFF	TGTGCCAGCAGACTCAGCCGGTGGGGGGACCTCAACACTGAAGCTTTCTTT
TRBV28	NA	NA	14	TRBJ2-4	CASSPQLGANIQYF	TGTGCCAGCAGCCCCCAGTTGGGGGCAAACATTCAGTACTTC
TRBV4-2	few	TRBD2	20	TRBJ2-1	CASSRTLLAGGGSSYNEQFF	TGTGCCAGCAGCCGAACCCTACTAGCGGGGGGCGGAAGCTCCTACAATGAGCAGTTCTTC
TRBV5-1	many	NA	14	TRBJ2-3	CASSLGTGTDTQYF	TGCGCCAGCAGCTTGGGGACAGGCACAGATACGCAGTATTTT
TRBV5-1	few	TRBD1	16	TRBJ2-2	CASSSAGTGRTGELFF	TGCGCCAGCAGCTCGGCCGGGACAGGGAGGACCGGGGAGCTGTTTTTT
TRBV5-1	few	NA	14	TRBJ2-3	CASSLVSGFPHQYF	TGCGCCAGCAGCTTGGTGTCAGGTTTCCCCCATCAGTATTTT
TRBV7-2	NA	NA	14	TRBJ2-7	CASSLVTGPYEQYF	TGTGCCAGCAGCTTAGTTACAGGACCCTACGAGCAGTACTTC
TRBV5-1	NA	TRBD1	13	TRBJ1-1	CASSLGDRGQAFF	TGCGCCAGCAGCTTGGGGGACAGGGGGCAAGCTTTCTTT
TRBV29-1	few	NA	13	TRBJ2-5	CSVVPAGQETQYF	TGCAGCGTTGTTCCGGCAGGGCAAGAGACCCAGTACTTC
TRBV14	few	TRBD1	15	TRBJ2-2	CASSQYRGHDGELFF	TGTGCCAGCAGCCAATACAGGGGGCATGACGGGGAGCTGTTTTTT
TRBV28	few	NA	16	TRBJ1-6	CASSTYRAPYNSPLHF	TGTGCCAGCAGTACTTACAGGGCACCCTATAATTCACCCCTCCACTTT
TRBV5-5	few	NA	13	TRBJ2-3	CASSLQAVDTQYF	TGTGCCAGCAGCTTACAGGCGGTGGATACGCAGTATTTT
TRBV14	many	NA	17	TRBJ2-2	CASSQPSSGWHTGELFF	TGTGCCAGCAGCCAACCCTCAAGCGGGTGGCACACCGGGGAGCTGTTTTTT
TRBV30	NA	NA	13	TRBJ2-7	CAWMKEGSYEQYF	TGTGCCTGGATGAAAGAAGGGTCCTACGAGCAGTACTTC
TRBV7-9	few	NA	15	TRBJ1-2	CASSLEVPEVGGYTF	TGTGCCAGCAGCTTAGAGGTTCCAGAGGTCGGCGGCTACACCTTC
TRBV11-2	few	TRBD1	16	TRBJ2-2	CASSARPGTETGELFF	TGTGCCAGCAGCGCCCGTCCCGGGACAGAGACCGGGGAGCTGTTTTTT
TRBV11-2	NA	NA	15	TRBJ2-5	CASSFGGSRRETQYF	TGTGCCAGCAGCTTTGGGGGTTCAAGAAGAGAGACCCAGTACTTC
TRBV2	few	NA	11	TRBJ1-1	CASRPDTEAFF	TGTGCCAGCAGACCCGACACTGAAGCTTTCTTT
TRBV9	few	NA	15	TRBJ2-3	CASSVEGGTTDTQYF	TGTGCCAGCAGCGTAGAGGGCGGGACCACAGATACGCAGTATTTT
TRBV5-1	NA	NA	14	TRBJ2-7	CASSLGLQPREQYF	TGCGCCAGCAGCTTGGGTCTACAGCCCCGTGAGCAGTACTTC
TRBV6-1	few	NA	12	TRBJ1-2	CASSEVADGYTF	TGTGCCAGCAGTGAAGTTGCGGATGGCTACACCTTC
TRBV7-9	many	TRBD2	17	TRBJ2-7	CASSAGLAGASSYEQYF	TGTGCCAGCAGCGCCGGACTAGCGGGGGCCTCATCCTACGAGCAGTACTTC
TRBV6-2/TRBV6-3	NA	NA	18	TRBJ1-1	CASSHLSGPLGPRTEAFF	TGTGCCAGCAGCCACCTGTCGGGGCCCCTTGGCCCCCGCACTGAAGCTTTCTTT
TRBV14	NA	NA	13	TRBJ2-1	CASSQDVGGGQFF	TGTGCCAGCAGCCAAGATGTGGGAGGCGGGCAGTTCTTC
TRBV7-9	NA	NA	12	TRBJ2-7	CASSFDSHEQYF	TGTGCCAGCAGCTTCGACAGCCACGAGCAGTACTTC
TRBV19	NA	NA	14	TRBJ1-2	CASSIVGAGYGYTF	TGTGCCAGTAGTATAGTCGGGGCCGGCTATGGCTACACCTTC
TRBV7-2	few	NA	17	TRBJ2-4	CASSLVLGSLAKNIQYF	TGTGCCAGCAGCTTAGTGCTTGGGAGTTTAGCCAAAAACATTCAGTACTTC
TRBV5-1	few	NA	15	TRBJ2-1	CASSDPGGTYNEQFF	TGCGCCAGCAGCGACCCAGGGGGGACCTACAATGAGCAGTTCTTC
TRBV6-2/TRBV6-3	NA	NA	14	TRBJ1-4	CASREPPVEEKLFF	TGTGCCAGCAGAGAACCGCCGGTGGAAGAAAAACTGTTTTTT
TRBV4-3	NA	NA	14	TRBJ1-5	CASSQERVDQPQHF	TGCGCCAGCAGCCAAGAAAGGGTGGATCAGCCCCAGCATTTT
TRBV20-1	NA	TRBD2	14	TRBJ2-1	CSARSSGGASEQFF	TGCAGTGCTAGATCTAGCGGGGGGGCCAGTGAGCAGTTCTTC
TRBV20-1	few	NA	14	TRBJ2-4	CSARPSEGRNIQYF	TGCAGTGCTAGACCTTCAGAGGGGAGAAACATTCAGTACTTC
TRBV5-1	few	NA	14	TRBJ1-1	CASSFRAFGTEAFF	TGCGCCAGCAGCTTCAGGGCATTTGGCACTGAAGCTTTCTTT
TRBV29-1	NA	NA	13	TRBJ2-1	CSVGLQIYNEQFF	TGCAGCGTTGGATTACAGATTTACAATGAGCAGTTCTTC
TRBV9	few	TRBD2	14	TRBJ2-5	CASSRVGTRETQYF	TGTGCCAGCAGCCGGGTCGGGACTAGAGAGACCCAGTACTTC
TRBV9	NA	NA	14	TRBJ2-1	CASSVDPRRDEQFF	TGTGCCAGCAGCGTAGACCCGAGGCGAGATGAGCAGTTCTTC
TRBV2	NA	NA	14	TRBJ2-3	CASGQVTSTDTQYF	TGTGCCAGTGGCCAGGTGACTAGCACAGATACGCAGTATTTT
TRBV6-1	NA	TRBD1	16	TRBJ1-4	CASSEEDRGLREKLFF	TGTGCCAGCAGTGAGGAGGACAGGGGATTGCGTGAAAAACTGTTTTTT
TRBV7-7	NA	NA	13	TRBJ2-5	CASSLDGSRTQYF	TGTGCTAGCAGCTTAGACGGGTCGAGGACCCAGTACTTC
TRBV5-1	NA	NA	16	TRBJ1-1	CASSSPAGHLNTEAFF	TGCGCCAGCAGCTCCCCCGCCGGACACTTGAACACTGAAGCTTTCTTT
TRBV12-3/TRBV12-4	NA	NA	16	TRBJ2-5	CASSYWPAMYQETQYF	TGTGCCAGCAGTTACTGGCCAGCTATGTACCAAGAGACCCAGTACTTC
TRBV4-3	once	NA	15	TRBJ1-1	CASSHVWGMNTEAFF	TGCGCCAGCAGCCACGTATGGGGGATGAACACTGAAGCTTTCTTT
TRBV19	NA	TRBD1	15	TRBJ2-3	CASSEGQGATDTQYF	TGTGCCAGTAGTGAGGGGCAGGGGGCCACAGATACGCAGTATTTT
TRBV7-8	NA	TRBD2	16	TRBJ2-3	CASSPMLAGSTDTQYF	TGTGCCAGCAGTCCAATGCTAGCGGGGAGCACAGATACGCAGTATTTT
TRBV7-2	few	TRBD1	16	TRBJ2-1	CASSSWTGGSYNEQFF	TGTGCCAGCAGCTCTTGGACAGGGGGGAGCTACAATGAGCAGTTCTTC
TRBV4-1	few	NA	14	TRBJ1-5	CASSRGEGYQPQHF	TGCGCCAGCAGCCGTGGCGAAGGTTATCAGCCCCAGCATTTT
TRBV5-4	few	NA	16	TRBJ2-1	CASSSAVTRSYNEQFF	TGTGCCAGCAGCTCCGCTGTGACTAGATCCTACAATGAGCAGTTCTTC
TRBV6-5	NA	NA	16	TRBJ2-1	CASSFGYSGNYNEQFF	TGTGCCAGCAGTTTCGGGTACAGCGGTAACTACAATGAGCAGTTCTTC
TRBV6-1	few	TRBD1	16	TRBJ1-6	CASSPARRQGGSPLHF	TGTGCCAGCAGTCCTGCTCGTAGACAGGGCGGTTCACCCCTCCACTTT